This TCR beta chain was obtained from a study of cytomegalovirus exposure and HLA in healthy donors. Overall study context: Some 77 million unique TCRs from HLA-typed donors were held in an early release of data. Of all 400 or so donors who were genotyped, 80% to 85% belonged to the Caucasian-associated ancestry cluster.

The study's findings and limits: Most TCRs appeared rarely, but some public TCRs recurred in many donors.

Details on this clone: Its matching antigen is unknown.

Primers for the PCR totalled 60 Vbeta and 13 Jbeta. Libraries were prepared by immunoSEQ multiplex PCR; TCRdb keeps only in-frame clonotypes and omits some of them. This sample has under 250,000 clones; 85% occur once, and the top ten carry approximately 2.1%. The CDR3 has 15 amino acids. CDR1 is SGHRS and CDR2 is YFSETQ in the germline V gene. V was pared by 6 bases and J by 1 base, with 16 bases between. This clonotype was obtained from a woman in her forties or fifties in good health and CMV-seronegative. Material: PBMCs. The chain combines TRBV5-1 with TRBJ1-2, with a tentative D call TRBD1 (6 bases). This CDR3 is CASTLQGGNNYGYTF. The DNA for the CDR3 is TGCGCCAGCACGTTACAGGGTGGGAATAACTATGGCTACACCTTC. Based on the CDR3 plus reference TRBV5-1 and TRBJ1-2, the full variable domain is KAGVTQTPRYLIKTRGQQVTLSCSPISGHRSVSWYQQTPGQGLQFLFEYFSETQRNKGNFPGRFSGRQFSNSRSEMNVSTLELGDSALYLCASTLQGGNNYGYTFGSGTRLTVV.